The 10 T cell receptor beta chains given below trace back to one sample, sequenced in a study of T cells in Graves' hyperthyroidism and ophthalmopathy. Using RNA transcripts as the source, TCR beta CDR3 regions were amplified. Carried out on the TCR CDR3, a first-round RT-PCR used the HTBI primer set. TCRdb recomputed calls from the multiplex PCR reads with MiXCR, one row per CDR3 protein. The top ten clones hold about two fifths of a sample with approximately 510,000 distinct CDR3 sequences, about 45% of them seen once. Sample: peripheral blood or thyroid tissue (not recorded which). The receptors here all came from an adult woman with Graves' disease, either hyperthyroidism or ophthalmopathy (not recorded which).

The sample holds many counts of this clonotype. The genes are TRBV27 and TRBJ1-6, with D maybe TRBD1 (5 bases). Deletions cut 6 bases from V and 8 bases from J, with 14 bases between. The CDR3 sequence is 14 residues long. CDR1 and CDR2 from the germline V gene are MNHEY and SMNVEV (reference sequence). The CDR3 sequence: CASRLGGRDSPLHF. Here the CDR3 DNA reads TGTGCCAGCAGACTCGGGGGAAGGGATTCACCCCTCCACTTT.

This clonotype was seen many times. In nucleotides, the CDR3 is TGTGCCATCAGTGAGAAGGACAGGGGGCATGAGACCCAGTACTTC. It is translated as CAISEKDRGHETQYF. J is TRBJ2-5 and V is TRBV10-3, with TRBD1 matching over 11 bases. In germline, CDR1 is ENHRY, CDR2 SYGVKD. The CDR3 is made up of 15 amino acids. Trimming took 2 bases from V and 5 from J; bases not matched to a gene: 4.

This clonotype turned up a few times. The chain couples TRBV2 to TRBJ2-5; D unresolved. The CDR3 extends over 13 amino acids. V was cut by 5 bases and J by 3 bases, with 10 bases left in between. Germline CDR1 is SNHLY and CDR2 is FYNNEI. The CDR3 here is CASSRNSKETQYF. In DNA, the CDR3 is TGTGCCAGCAGTCGGAACAGTAAAGAGACCCAGTACTTC.

Comments on this clonotype: One end of the junction varies from germline; a read error may be responsible. J is TRBJ1-1 and V is TRBV10-2; 10 nucleotides align to TRBD1. The CDR3 runs to 14 residues. CDR1 WSHSY and CDR2 SAAADI come from the germline V gene. CDR3 bases: TGTGCCAGCAGGAGGGACAGGGGTGAAACTGAAGCTTTCTTT. The encoded protein is CASRRDRGETEAFF.

The rearrangement uses TRBV29-1 and TRBJ2-7; possibly TRBD2 for D (6 bases). Germline CDR1 reads SQVTM; CDR2 reads ANQGSEA. Trimming left V 8 bases short and J 6 bases short, with 20 bases between. The CDR3 consists of 13 residues. This chain's CDR3 is CSQVGTGVAEQYF. The CDR3 DNA follows: TGCAGCCAAGTTGGGACGGGGGTTGCCGAGCAGTACTTC.

This clonotype was detected many times. The chain employs TRBV27 and TRBJ1-1; tentatively, D is TRBD1 (6 bases). Germline V CDR1 and CDR2: MNHEY, SMNVEV (reference sequence). V gave up 6 bases and J gave up 7 bases, with 12 bases separating them. This CDR3 contains 12 residues. CDR3 DNA: TGTGCCAGCAGGGCAACAGGGTATGAAGCTTTCTTT. This sequence encodes CASRATGYEAFF.

V is TRBV15 and J is TRBJ1-1, with D unclear. CDR1 LNHNV and CDR2 YYDKDF come from the germline V gene (reference sequence). The CDR3 has 14 residues. Trimming cost V 6 bases and J 1 base, with 12 bases left between them. The CDR3 nucleotides read TGTGCCACCAGTTATGTAGCCGGGAACACTGAAGCTTTCTTT. It codes for CATSYVAGNTEAFF.

This clonotype was seen many times. The chain joins TRBV11-2 to TRBJ2-7; 11 bases line up with TRBD2. The CDR3 sequence is 16 residues long. Germline CDR1 reads SGHAT; CDR2 reads FQNNGV. The junction had 7 bases not matched to a gene; V was cut back by 5 bases and J by 1 base. The CDR3 region has the DNA TGTGCCAGCAGCCCCATGACTAGCGGGATTTCCTACGAGCAGTACTTC. Translated, it gives CASSPMTSGISYEQYF.

This clonotype was seen ten or more times. The gene calls are TRBV7-9 and TRBJ1-1, with D perhaps matching TRBD1 (5 bases). The CDR3 is 14 amino acids. Trimming took off 6 bases at V and 1 base at J, with 12 bases between the two ends. Germline V gives CDR1 SEHNR, CDR2 FQNEAQ (reference sequence). The CDR3: CASRRGKENTEAFF. CDR3 DNA: TGTGCCAGCAGGCGGGGGAAAGAGAACACTGAAGCTTTCTTT.

The chain is built from TRBV5-6 and TRBJ2-7; 14 bases line up with TRBD2. The CDR3 totals 22 residues. Germline trimming cut 6 bases from V and 0 bases from J; bases unmatched to any gene: 23. Germline V gene data show CDR1 as SGHDT and CDR2 as YYEEEE. Here the CDR3 reads CASNIGFQWGTSGSASSYEQYF. DNA of the CDR3: TGTGCCAGCAATATAGGCTTTCAATGGGGGACTAGCGGGAGCGCGAGCTCCTACGAGCAGTACTTC. Complete variable domain (other parts from reference TRBV5-6 and TRBJ2-7): DAGVTQSPTHLIKTRGQQVTLRCSPKSGHDTVSWYQQALGQGPQFIFQYYEEEERQRGNFPDRFSGHQFPNYSSELNVNALLLGDSALYLCASNIGFQWGTSGSASSYEQYFGPGTRLTVT.